This entry lists 15 T cell receptor beta chains sequenced from one sample in a study of T cells in localized non-small cell lung cancer (dated by TCRdb to 2019 to 2021). Libraries were constructed by the immunoSEQ multiplex PCR assay. Here the immuneACCESS table is served through TCRdb, limited to in-frame sequences with V and J called. Missing clones are a known gap in these copies; in checked studies unresolved V genes cover under half, and the rest lacks a known reason. The sample table contains some 140,000 clones; only one count was recorded for 89% of them. Over 1.5% of the sample is taken by the ten largest. Sequencing used peripheral blood, obtained before any cancer treatment. Receptors originate from a female donor of 60 years or more with stage I lung adenocarcinoma.

This clone was observed once. This rearrangement joins TRBV6-6 to TRBJ2-7; D unclear. With 4 bases removed from V and 0 bases from J, the gap between germline ends came to 4 bases. The length of the CDR3 is 12 residues. Germline V lookup: CDR1 MNHNY, CDR2 SVGAGI (reference sequence). CDR3 DNA: TGTGCCAGCAGTTTTGGCTCCTACGAGCAGTACTTC. Protein sequence: CASSFGSYEQYF.

The chain links TRBV9 to TRBJ2-2; 12 bases map to TRBD2. Looked up from germline, CDR1 is SGDLS and CDR2 is YYNGEE. The CDR3 is 20 residues long. V trimming: 0 bases; J trimming: 1 base; junction bases outside the gene matches: 10. This CDR3 reads CASSVGEASGRGWNTGELFF. The CDR3, as DNA: TGTGCCAGCAGCGTAGGTGAGGCTAGCGGGAGGGGTTGGAACACCGGGGAGCTGTTTTTT.

The V call is TRBV9, the J call TRBJ2-7, with 7 bases fitting TRBD2. V was pared by 4 bases and J by 2 bases, with 9 bases of the junction left unmatched. Germline CDR1 is SGDLS and CDR2 is YYNGEE. The CDR3 runs 15 residues. The CDR3 loop reads CASSPEASGPYEQYF. In DNA, the CDR3 is TGTGCCAGCAGCCCCGAGGCTAGCGGCCCCTACGAGCAGTACTTC.

The chain couples TRBV7-2 to TRBJ2-7; 13 bases are a match to TRBD2. Germline V lookup: CDR1 SGHTA, CDR2 FQGNSA. The length of the CDR3 is 17 residues. The ends lost 1 base at V and 1 base at J; junction bases unmatched: 4. In nucleotides, the CDR3 is TGTGCCAGCAGCTTAGGTGGGACTAGCGGGGTTTCCTACGAGCAGTACTTC. It is translated as CASSLGGTSGVSYEQYF. Based on the CDR3 plus reference TRBV7-2 and TRBJ2-7, the full variable domain is GAGVSQSPSNKVTEKGKDVELRCDPISGHTALYWYRQSLGQGLEFLIYFQGNSAPDKSGLPSDRFSAERTGGSVSTLTIQRTQQEDSAVYLCASSLGGTSGVSYEQYFGPGTRLTVT.

This chain connects TRBV6-1 to TRBJ2-5, with D perhaps TRBD2 (5 bases). The V end was cut by 3 bases, the J end by 5 bases, with 16 bases between. The CDR3 is 15 residues long. Germline CDR1 is MNHNS and CDR2 is SASEGT. The CDR3 sequence is CASSDVLGFVETQYF. The CDR3 DNA is TGTGCCAGCAGTGACGTACTAGGTTTCGTGGAGACCCAGTACTTC.

This chain joins TRBV2 and TRBJ2-3, with TRBD1 matching over 8 bases. The length of the CDR3 is 17 residues. The V and J ends lost 7 bases and 3 bases, in that order; junction bases with no gene match: 15. CDR1 is SNHLY and CDR2 is FYNNEI in the germline V gene. CDR3 in amino acids: CASTGQAQWWGTDTQYF. CDR3 in DNA: TGTGCCAGCACGGGACAGGCCCAATGGTGGGGGACAGATACGCAGTATTTT.

The V gene is TRBV7-3, the J gene TRBJ1-2; D gene uncertain. In germline, CDR1 is SGHTA, CDR2 FQGTGA. The V end lost 8 bases, the J end lost 4 bases, and 11 bases lay between the germline ends. The CDR3 has 12 amino acids. CDR3 amino acids: CASGSAPYGYTF. The CDR3 nucleotides are TGTGCCAGCGGATCTGCGCCCTATGGCTACACCTTC.

The gene calls are TRBV10-2 and TRBJ2-7; D is perhaps TRBD2 (6 bases). Germline lookup yields CDR1 WSHSY and CDR2 SAAADI. This CDR3 contains 15 residues. Trimming stripped 6 bases from V and 1 base from J, with 16 bases between. CDR3 sequence (DNA): TGCGCCAGCAGGGGAACCTTAGCGGAGTCCTACGAGCAGTACTTC. Protein: CASRGTLAESYEQYF.

This chain joins TRBV2 and TRBJ2-1; 9 bases match TRBD2. The junction had 11 bases not matched to a gene; V was cut back by 6 bases and J by 8 bases. Per germline, CDR1 SNHLY and CDR2 FYNNEI. The CDR3 consists of 15 residues. In DNA form, the CDR3 reads TGTGCCAGCAGGGAGGCGGGAGGGGGTTATCATGAGCAGTTCTTC. Protein product: CASREAGGGYHEQFF.

In its sample, this clone was seen once. The chain recombines TRBV19 with TRBJ2-3; tentatively, D is TRBD1 or TRBD2 (5 bases each). Looked up from germline, CDR1 is LNHDA and CDR2 is SQIVND (reference sequence). The CDR3 is made up of 15 amino acids. V was shortened by 5 bases and J by 2 bases, with 14 bases between the two germline ends. The CDR3, as DNA: TGTGCCAGTAGTTCATTGGGGGAGACCACAGATACGCAGTATTTT. Protein sequence: CASSSLGETTDTQYF. Full variable domain (missing parts from reference TRBV19 and TRBJ2-3): DGGITQSPKYLFRKEGQNVTLSCEQNLNHDAMYWYRQDPGQGLRLIYYSQIVNDFQKGDIAEGYSVSREKKESFPLTVTSAQKNPTAFYLCASSSLGETTDTQYFGPGTRLTVL.

The gene calls are TRBV5-3 and TRBJ2-6; D might be TRBD1 (5 bases). TRBV5-3 is an open reading frame, and its role is uncertain. Trimming pared 2 bases from V and 0 bases from J, leaving 9 bases between. The CDR3 spans 16 residues. Here the CDR3 DNA reads TGTGCCAGAAGCTTACGACAGAGCTCTGGGGCCAACGTCCTGACTTTC. Its protein product is CARSLRQSSGANVLTF.

V is TRBV14 and J is TRBJ2-7, with a tentative D call TRBD1 (6 bases). The ends were cut back, 3 bases at V and 6 bases at J, with 15 bases in the middle. Germline lookup yields CDR1 SGHDN and CDR2 FVKESK. CDR3 length: 14 residues. CDR3 sequence reads: CASSHLGQRGEQYF. CDR3 DNA: TGTGCCAGCAGCCACCTCGGACAGCGCGGCGAGCAGTACTTC.

V gene TRBV19 combines with J gene TRBJ2-7; 10 bases map to TRBD2. The V and J ends lost 4 bases and 2 bases, in that order; junction bases with no gene match: 2. Germline loops: CDR1 LNHDA, CDR2 SQIVND (reference sequence). The CDR3 runs 14 residues. The CDR3: CASSRTSGPYEQYF. The CDR3 bases are TGTGCCAGTAGTAGGACTAGCGGCCCCTACGAGCAGTACTTC.

The chain couples TRBV7-8 to TRBJ2-7; TRBD1 matches 7 bases. CDR1 and CDR2 from the germline V gene are SGHVS and FQNEAQ. CDR3 length: 16 amino acids. V shed 2 bases and J 7 bases; nucleotides not matched to a gene: 14. CDR3 DNA sequence: TGTGCCAGCAGCTTACGAGGGGGCACGGGCTCGAGGGAGCAGTACTTC. The encoded protein is CASSLRGGTGSREQYF.

This clone appeared once. The chain carries TRBV7-8 and TRBJ1-5; D remains unclear. This CDR3 is built from 15 residues. V was cut by 1 base and J by 2 bases, with 9 bases left in between. Looked up from germline, CDR1 is SGHVS and CDR2 is FQNEAQ. The CDR3 DNA follows: TGTGCCAGCAGCTTAGACGGTTTGGGCAATCAGCCCCAGCATTTT. It yields the protein CASSLDGLGNQPQHF.